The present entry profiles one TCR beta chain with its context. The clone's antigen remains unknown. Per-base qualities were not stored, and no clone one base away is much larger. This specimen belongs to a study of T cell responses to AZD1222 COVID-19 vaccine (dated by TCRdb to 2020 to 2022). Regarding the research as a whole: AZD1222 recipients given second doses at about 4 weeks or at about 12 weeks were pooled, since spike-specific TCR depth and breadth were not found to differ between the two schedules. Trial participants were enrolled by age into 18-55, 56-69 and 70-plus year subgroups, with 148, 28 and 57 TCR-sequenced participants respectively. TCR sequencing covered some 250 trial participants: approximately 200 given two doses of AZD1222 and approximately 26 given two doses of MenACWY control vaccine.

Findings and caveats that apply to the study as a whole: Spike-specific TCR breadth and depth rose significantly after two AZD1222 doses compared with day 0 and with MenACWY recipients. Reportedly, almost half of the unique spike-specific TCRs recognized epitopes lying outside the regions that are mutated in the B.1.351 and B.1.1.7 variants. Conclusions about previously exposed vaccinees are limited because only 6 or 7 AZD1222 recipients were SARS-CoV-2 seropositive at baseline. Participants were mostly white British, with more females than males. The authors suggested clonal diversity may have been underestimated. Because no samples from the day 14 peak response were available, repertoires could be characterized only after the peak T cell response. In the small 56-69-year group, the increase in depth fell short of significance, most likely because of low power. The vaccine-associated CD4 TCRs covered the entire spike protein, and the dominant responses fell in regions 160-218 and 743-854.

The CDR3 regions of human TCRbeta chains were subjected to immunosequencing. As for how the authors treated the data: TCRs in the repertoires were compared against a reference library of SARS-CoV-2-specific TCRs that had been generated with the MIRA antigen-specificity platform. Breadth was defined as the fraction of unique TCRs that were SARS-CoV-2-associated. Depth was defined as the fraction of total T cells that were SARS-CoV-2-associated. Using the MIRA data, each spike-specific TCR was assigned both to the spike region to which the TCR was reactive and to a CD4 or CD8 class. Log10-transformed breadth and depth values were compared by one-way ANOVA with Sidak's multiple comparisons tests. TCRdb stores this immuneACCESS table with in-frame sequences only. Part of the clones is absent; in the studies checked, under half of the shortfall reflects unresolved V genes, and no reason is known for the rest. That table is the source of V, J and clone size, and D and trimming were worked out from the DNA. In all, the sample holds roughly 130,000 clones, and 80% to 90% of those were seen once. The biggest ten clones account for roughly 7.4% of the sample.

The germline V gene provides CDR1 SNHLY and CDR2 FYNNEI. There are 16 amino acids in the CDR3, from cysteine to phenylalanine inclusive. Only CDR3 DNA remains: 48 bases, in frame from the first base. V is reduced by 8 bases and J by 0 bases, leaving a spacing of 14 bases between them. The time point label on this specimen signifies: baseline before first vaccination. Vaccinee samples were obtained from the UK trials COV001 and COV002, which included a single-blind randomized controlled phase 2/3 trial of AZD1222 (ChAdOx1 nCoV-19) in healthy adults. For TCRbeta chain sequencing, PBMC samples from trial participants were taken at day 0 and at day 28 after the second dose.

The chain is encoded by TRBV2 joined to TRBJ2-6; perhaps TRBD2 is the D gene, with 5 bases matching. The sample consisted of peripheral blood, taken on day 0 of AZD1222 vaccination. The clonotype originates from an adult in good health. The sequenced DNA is TGTGCCAGCGCACCGGACGGAGGCTCTGGGGCCAACGTCCTGACTTTC. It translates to CASAPDGGSGANVLTF.